This entry describes one T cell receptor (beta chain). This sample stems from a study of control samples from healthy donors and cancer patients. Germline CDR1 WSHSY, CDR2 SAAADI. V trimming: 3 bases; J trimming: 2 bases; junction bases outside the gene matches: 6. The CDR3 totals 15 residues. Generated by immunoSEQ multiplex PCR, the TCRdb table keeps only in-frame clones and is missing some. The sample lists a few hundred thousand clones; about nine tenths were seen once. This TCR was sampled from a man aged 35 to 55 with head and neck cancer. The chain links TRBV10-2 to TRBJ1-2; 7 nucleotides align to TRBD1. Sequenced input: PBMCs. The CDR3 here is CASSDPGQRNYGYTF. The CDR3 DNA follows: TGCGCCAGCAGTGACCCGGGACAGCGAAACTATGGCTACACCTTC.